Listed here are 3 T cell receptor beta chains from one sample, sequenced in a study of blood T cells in healthy people across ages. Together with a sample-barcoded 5' primer, a J-beta primer mix was included in a second PCR lasting about 7 to 11 cycles. TCRdb fed the 5' RACE reads into MiXCR, producing one record per CDR3 protein. This sample carries hundreds of thousands of distinct CDR3 sequences, about 30% of them seen once, and the ten largest clones take approximately 15%. Sequenced sample: blood. Receptor source: a woman older than 75 in good health.

This clonotype was picked up many times. The chain is built from TRBV6-5 and TRBJ2-5, with D unclear. The V and J ends lost 6 bases and 5 bases respectively, with 16 bases between them. Looked up from germline, CDR1 is MNHEY and CDR2 is SVGAGI. The CDR3 loop spans 14 amino acids. CDR3 nucleotide sequence: TGTGCCAGCAGATTTATTGGGTCTCGGGAGACCCAGTACTTC. Protein sequence: CASRFIGSRETQYF.

This clonotype was counted at least ten times. V usage is TRBV5-6 and J usage is TRBJ2-3, with D perhaps matching TRBD1 or TRBD2 (5 bases each). The CDR3 is made up of 14 amino acids. The germline V gene has CDR1 SGHDT and CDR2 YYEEEE. Trimming cost V 4 bases and J 4 bases, with 13 bases left between them. The CDR3 region is CASSRGLGADTQYF. The CDR3 DNA reads as TGTGCCAGCAGCCGTGGTCTGGGGGCAGATACGCAGTATTTT.

The chain is built from TRBV20-1 and TRBJ2-7; maybe TRBD1 (6 bases). CDR3 size: 15 residues. CDR1 and CDR2 from the germline V gene are DFQATT and SNEGSKA (reference sequence). Trimming removed 4 bases at V and 0 bases at J, with 16 bases between. The CDR3 loop is CSANRAGVSSYEQYF. CDR3 in DNA: TGCAGTGCTAACCGGGCAGGGGTGAGCTCCTACGAGCAGTACTTC.